Described below is a single T cell receptor beta chain sequence and its context. The data are from a study of control samples from healthy donors and cancer patients. Assay: immunoSEQ multiplex PCR; the TCRdb copy retains only in-frame clones and omits some. The table lists under 150,000 clones, around nine tenths of them singletons. Unmatched junction bases numbered 9, after V lost 1 base and J lost 0 bases. The CDR3 totals 20 residues. Germline V gene lookup returns CDR1 SGHDN and CDR2 FVKESK. Source material: blood. The sequence was obtained from a man in his forties or fifties in good health. The chain links TRBV14 to TRBJ1-6; 10 bases line up with TRBD1. The DNA for the CDR3 is TGTGCCAGCAGCCAAGTTTTCGGGGACAGGGGAGGCTCCTATAATTCACCCCTCCACTTT. Translated, it gives CASSQVFGDRGGSYNSPLHF.